This T cell receptor (beta chain) emerged from a study of a mutant IDH1 vaccine in newly diagnosed glioma. Broader study findings: Of all patients, nearly 95% showed vaccine-induced immune responses.

Germline lookup yields CDR1 LNHDA and CDR2 SQIVND (reference sequence). V shed 5 bases and J shed 3 bases, with 10 bases lying between them. CDR3 length: 13 amino acids. This clone was seen a handful of times. What it recognizes is unknown. The time point here: week 47, end of study. All doses held 300 ug of mutant IDH1 20-mer peptide, with topical imiquimod. TCRdb's table, derived via immunoSEQ multiplex PCR, lists solely in-frame clones and lacks some. The data show about 62,000 clones, roughly four fifths seen once. V usage is TRBV19 and J usage is TRBJ1-1; D is uncertain. Sequenced material: PBMCs, taken from a glioma patient whose treatment included an IDH1 peptide vaccine. The clonotype comes from a man between 25 and 39 years old with glioma. In DNA form, the CDR3 reads TGTGCCAGTAGTGTCGGGCGGGACACTGAAGCTTTCTTT. It translates to CASSVGRDTEAFF.